What follows are 14 T cell receptor beta chains derived from one specimen sequenced in a study of control samples from healthy donors and cancer patients. Measured with immunoSEQ multiplex PCR; TCRdb has only the in-frame clones, and not every one. The sample has more than 95,000 clones, approximately 95% seen once. Sequenced: blood. The receptors come from a man aged 18 to 30 in good health.

The chain carries TRBV4-1 and TRBJ1-1, with D perhaps TRBD1 (5 bases). CDR1 is MGHRA, CDR2 YSYEKL, per germline. V dropped 0 bases and J dropped 2 bases, with 10 bases sitting between them. This CDR3 is 15 amino acids long. The CDR3 DNA reads as TGCGCCAGCAGCCAAGATCAGGGTGTAAACACTGAAGCTTTCTTT. The encoded protein is CASSQDQGVNTEAFF.

The chain employs TRBV9 and TRBJ2-1; 11 bases are shared with TRBD1. Germline CDR1 and CDR2: SGDLS and YYNGEE. After removal of 0 bases from V and 7 bases from J, the junction contained 3 bases not matched to a gene. The CDR3 is 15 residues long. The CDR3 region is CASSVADRGLNEQFF. The CDR3 region has the DNA TGTGCCAGCAGCGTAGCGGACAGGGGGCTGAATGAGCAGTTCTTC.

The rearrangement links TRBV5-8 to TRBJ2-7; 9 bases are a match to TRBD1. Unmatched junction bases numbered 6, after V lost 6 bases and J lost 5 bases. The germline gives CDR1 SGHTS, CDR2 YDEGEE. This CDR3 spans 13 amino acids. The CDR3 DNA follows: TGTGCCAGCACTAGACAGGGGGGTCACGAGCAGTACTTC. It yields the protein CASTRQGGHEQYF.

CDR3 amino acids: CASRGDLDTIYF. In DNA, the CDR3 is TGTGCCAGCCGAGGGGATTTAGACACCATATATTTT. The rearrangement links TRBV7-9 to TRBJ1-3; perhaps TRBD1 as D (5 bases). Germline values: CDR1 SEHNR, CDR2 FQNEAQ (reference sequence). Trimming pared 8 bases from V and 8 bases from J, leaving 13 bases between. The CDR3 covers 12 residues. Together with reference TRBV7-9 and TRBJ1-3, the CDR3 gives the full variable domain: DTGVSQNPRHKITKRGQNVTFRCDPISEHNRLYWYRQTLGQGPEFLTYFQNEAQLEKSRLLSDRFSAERPKGSFSTLEIQRTEQGDSAMYLCASRGDLDTIYFGEGSWLTVV.

The V call is TRBV5-1, the J call TRBJ2-7; 7 nucleotides agree with TRBD1. Germline values: CDR1 SGHRS, CDR2 YFSETQ. The CDR3 runs to 14 residues. Unmatched junction bases numbered 9, after V lost 4 bases and J lost 5 bases. The CDR3 spells CASSIDRDLDEQYF. In DNA form, the CDR3 reads TGCGCCAGCAGCATTGACAGGGATCTTGACGAGCAGTACTTC.

The CDR3 sequence is CASRAVHNEQFF. The CDR3 nucleotides are TGCGCCAGCAGGGCCGTCCACAATGAGCAGTTCTTC. The gene calls are TRBV5-1 and TRBJ2-1; D is undetermined. The germline CDR1 and CDR2 sequences are SGHRS and YFSETQ. The CDR3 has 12 residues. Trimming stripped 5 bases from V and 5 bases from J, with 8 bases between.

V and J are TRBV30 and TRBJ2-3, with 8 nucleotides matching TRBD2. CDR3 size: 16 residues. Germline V gene lookup returns CDR1 GTSNPN and CDR2 SVGIG (reference sequence). Trimming removed 5 bases from V and 0 bases from J; junction bases left unmatched: 10. This CDR3 is CAWAAGGGPSTDTQYF. In nucleotides, the CDR3 is TGTGCCTGGGCCGCCGGGGGGGGTCCTAGCACAGATACGCAGTATTTT. The variable domain in full, completed from reference TRBV30 and TRBJ2-3, reads SQTIHQWPATLVQPVGSPLSLECTVEGTSNPNLYWYRQAAGRGLQLLFYSVGIGQISSEVPQNLSASRPQDRQFILSSKKLLLSDSGFYLCAWAAGGGPSTDTQYFGPGTRLTVL.

The rearrangement links TRBV29-1 to TRBJ2-7; D possibly corresponds to TRBD2 (5 bases). Trimming removed 3 bases at V and 5 bases at J, with 5 bases between. Germline CDR1 SQVTM, CDR2 ANQGSEA. CDR3 size: 10 residues. The CDR3 DNA is TGCAGCGTTGAGGAGGACGAGCAGTACTTC. Protein: CSVEEDEQYF.

This chain uses TRBV29-1 with TRBJ1-2; 11 positions match TRBD1. CDR3 size: 15 residues. V shed 3 bases and J 4 bases; nucleotides not matched to a gene: 7. Germline V gene lookup returns CDR1 SQVTM and CDR2 ANQGSEA. This chain's CDR3 is CSVDERDRGVYGYTF. CDR3 sequence (DNA): TGCAGCGTTGACGAGCGGGACAGGGGGGTCTATGGCTACACCTTC.

This sequence joins TRBV6-4 and TRBJ2-1, with TRBD2 matching 13 bases. The CDR3 sequence is 14 residues long. V lost 6 bases, J lost 8 bases, and 4 bases stayed unmatched. Germline V gene data show CDR1 as MRHNA and CDR2 as SNTAGT. The CDR3 DNA sequence: TGTGCCAGCAGCGGACTAGCGGGAGAGGATGAGCAGTTCTTC. It yields the protein CASSGLAGEDEQFF.

This clone was detected once. The V and J genes are TRBV27 and TRBJ2-7, with 7 bases that match TRBD1. Germline V CDR1 and CDR2: MNHEY, SMNVEV (reference sequence). This CDR3 comprises 14 residues. The V segment lost 8 bases and the J segment 0 bases; nucleotides outside the gene matches: 7. In DNA, the CDR3 is TGTGCCAGCTCGTTGGGGACAGACTCCTACGAGCAGTACTTC. Translation gives CASSLGTDSYEQYF.

The chain uses TRBV19 and TRBJ1-5; D unclear. The CDR3 consists of 13 residues. The germline gives CDR1 LNHDA, CDR2 SQIVND (reference sequence). Trimming shortened V by 11 bases and J by 4 bases, and 15 bases separated the two germline ends. CDR3 bases: TGTGCCCCCTTTGGGTGGGAAAATCAGCCCCAGCATTTT. Translation gives CAPFGWENQPQHF.

The chain couples TRBV4-2 to TRBJ1-5; a possible D gene is TRBD1 (6 bases). Trimming left V 0 bases short and J 3 bases short, with 15 bases between. The CDR3 length is 17 residues. Looked up from germline, CDR1 is LGHNA and CDR2 is YNFKEQ. The CDR3: CASSQEPTGAFNQPQHF. CDR3 coding DNA: TGTGCCAGCAGCCAAGAGCCGACAGGAGCCTTCAATCAGCCCCAGCATTTT.

As to this clone: The junction differs from germline at one of its ends, possibly a read error. V gene TRBV7-9 combines with J gene TRBJ1-2; D gene ambiguous. Germline V gene sequence: CDR1 SEHNR, CDR2 FQNEAQ (reference sequence). The CDR3 length is 10 residues. The CDR3 sequence is CASAIEAPSF. CDR3 DNA: TGTGCCAGCGCTATTGAGGCGCCCAGTTTC.